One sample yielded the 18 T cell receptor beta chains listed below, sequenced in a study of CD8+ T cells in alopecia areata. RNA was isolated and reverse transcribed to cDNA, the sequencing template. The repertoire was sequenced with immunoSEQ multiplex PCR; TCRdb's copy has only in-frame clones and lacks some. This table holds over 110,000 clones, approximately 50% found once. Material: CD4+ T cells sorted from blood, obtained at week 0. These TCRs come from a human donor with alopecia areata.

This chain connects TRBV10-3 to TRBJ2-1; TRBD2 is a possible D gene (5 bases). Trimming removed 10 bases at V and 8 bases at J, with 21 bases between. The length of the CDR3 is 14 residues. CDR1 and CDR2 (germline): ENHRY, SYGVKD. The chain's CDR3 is CATQLTEGGHEQFF. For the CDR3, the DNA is TGTGCCACCCAGTTGACTGAGGGTGGGCATGAGCAGTTCTTC.

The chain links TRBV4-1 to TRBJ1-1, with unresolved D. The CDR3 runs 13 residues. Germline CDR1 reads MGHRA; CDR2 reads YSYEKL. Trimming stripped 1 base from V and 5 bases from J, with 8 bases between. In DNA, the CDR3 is TGCGCCAGCAGCCAAGTCGCTTCGACTGAAGCTTTCTTT. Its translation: CASSQVASTEAFF.

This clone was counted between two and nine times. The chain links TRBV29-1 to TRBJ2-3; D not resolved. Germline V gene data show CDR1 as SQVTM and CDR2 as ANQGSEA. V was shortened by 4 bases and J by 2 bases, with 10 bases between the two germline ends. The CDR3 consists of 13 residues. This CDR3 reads CSVARTITDTQYF. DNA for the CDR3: TGCAGCGTTGCCCGGACCATCACAGATACGCAGTATTTT.

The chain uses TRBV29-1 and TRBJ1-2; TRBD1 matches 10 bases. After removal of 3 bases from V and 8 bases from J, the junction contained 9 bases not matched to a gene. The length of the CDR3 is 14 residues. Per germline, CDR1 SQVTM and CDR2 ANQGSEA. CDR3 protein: CSVDGTGAPWGYTF. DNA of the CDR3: TGCAGCGTTGACGGGACAGGGGCTCCCTGGGGCTACACCTTC.

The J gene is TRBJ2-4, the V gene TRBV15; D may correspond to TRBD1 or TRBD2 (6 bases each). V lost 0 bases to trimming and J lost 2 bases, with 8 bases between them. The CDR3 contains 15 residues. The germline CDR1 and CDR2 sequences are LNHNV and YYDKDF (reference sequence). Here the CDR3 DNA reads TGTGCCACCAGCAGAGAAGGGGGGTCCAAAAACATTCAGTACTTC. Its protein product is CATSREGGSKNIQYF.

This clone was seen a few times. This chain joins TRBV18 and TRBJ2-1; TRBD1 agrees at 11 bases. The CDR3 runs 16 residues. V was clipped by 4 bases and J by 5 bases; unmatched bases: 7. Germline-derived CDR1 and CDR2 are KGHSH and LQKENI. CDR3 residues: CASSRRGDRGNNEQFF. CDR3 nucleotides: TGTGCCAGCTCACGTAGAGGGGACAGGGGGAACAATGAGCAGTTCTTC.

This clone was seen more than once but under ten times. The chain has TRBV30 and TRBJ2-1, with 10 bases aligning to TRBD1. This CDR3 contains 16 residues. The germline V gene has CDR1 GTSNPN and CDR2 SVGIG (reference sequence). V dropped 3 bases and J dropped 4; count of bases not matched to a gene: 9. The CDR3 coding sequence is TGTGCCTGGAGCCACCGGGGACAGGGGATTTACAATGAGCAGTTCTTC. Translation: CAWSHRGQGIYNEQFF.

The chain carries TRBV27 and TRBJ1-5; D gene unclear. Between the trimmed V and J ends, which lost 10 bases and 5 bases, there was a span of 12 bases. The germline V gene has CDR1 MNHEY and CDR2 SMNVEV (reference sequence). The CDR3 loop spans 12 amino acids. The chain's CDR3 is CATGAGYQPQHF. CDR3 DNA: TGTGCCACCGGAGCGGGTTATCAGCCCCAGCATTTT.

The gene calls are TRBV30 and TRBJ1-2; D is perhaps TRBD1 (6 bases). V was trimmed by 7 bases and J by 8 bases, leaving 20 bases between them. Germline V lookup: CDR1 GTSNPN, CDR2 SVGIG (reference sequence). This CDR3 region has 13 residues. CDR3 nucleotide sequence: TGTGCCTTATTCCACAGGGAACGAATCGGCTACACCTTC. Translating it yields CALFHRERIGYTF.

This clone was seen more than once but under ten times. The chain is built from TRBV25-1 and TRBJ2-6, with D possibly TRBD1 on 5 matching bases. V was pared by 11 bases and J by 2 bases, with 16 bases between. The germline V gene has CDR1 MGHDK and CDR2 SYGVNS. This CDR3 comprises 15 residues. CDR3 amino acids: CAAGSWGTGANVLTF. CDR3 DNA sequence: TGTGCCGCAGGGTCTTGGGGAACTGGGGCCAACGTCCTGACTTTC.

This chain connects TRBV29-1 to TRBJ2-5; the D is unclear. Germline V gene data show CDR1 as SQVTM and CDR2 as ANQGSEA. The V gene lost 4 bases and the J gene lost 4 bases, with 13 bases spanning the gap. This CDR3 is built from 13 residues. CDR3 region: CSVGWQKGETQYF. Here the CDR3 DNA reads TGCAGCGTTGGTTGGCAGAAAGGAGAGACCCAGTACTTC.

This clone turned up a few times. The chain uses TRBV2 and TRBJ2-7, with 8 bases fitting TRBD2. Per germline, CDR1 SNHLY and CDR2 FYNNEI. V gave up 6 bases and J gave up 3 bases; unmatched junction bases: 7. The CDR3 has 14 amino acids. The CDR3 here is CASSGLAGFYEQYF. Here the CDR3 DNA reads TGTGCCAGCAGCGGGCTAGCGGGCTTCTACGAGCAGTACTTC.

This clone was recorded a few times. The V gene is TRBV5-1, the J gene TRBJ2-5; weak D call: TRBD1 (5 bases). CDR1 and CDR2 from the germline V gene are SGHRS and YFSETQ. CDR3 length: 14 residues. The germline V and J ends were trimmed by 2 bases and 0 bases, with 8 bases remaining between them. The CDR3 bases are TGCGCCAGCAGCTTCGGACAAAACCAAGAGACCCAGTACTTC. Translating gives CASSFGQNQETQYF.

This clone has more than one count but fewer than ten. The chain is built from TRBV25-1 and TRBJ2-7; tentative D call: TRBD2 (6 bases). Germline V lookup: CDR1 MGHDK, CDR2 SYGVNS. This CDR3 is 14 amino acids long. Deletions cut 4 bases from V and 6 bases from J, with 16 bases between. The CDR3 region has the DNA TGTGCCAGCAGTGCCCGCCGCGGGAACGGCGAGCAGTACTTC. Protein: CASSARRGNGEQYF.

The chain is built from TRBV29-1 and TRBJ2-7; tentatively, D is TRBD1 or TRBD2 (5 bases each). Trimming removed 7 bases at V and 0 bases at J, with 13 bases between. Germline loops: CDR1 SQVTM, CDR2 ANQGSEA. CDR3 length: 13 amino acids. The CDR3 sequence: CSARDRSSYEQYF. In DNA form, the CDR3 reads TGCAGCGCTCGGGACCGTAGCTCCTACGAGCAGTACTTC.

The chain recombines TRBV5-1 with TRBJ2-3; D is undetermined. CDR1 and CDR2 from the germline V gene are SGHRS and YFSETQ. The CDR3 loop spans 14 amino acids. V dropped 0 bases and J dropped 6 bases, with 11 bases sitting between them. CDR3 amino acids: CASSLGSYRDTQYF. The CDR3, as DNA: TGCGCCAGCAGCTTGGGATCCTACCGGGATACGCAGTATTTT.

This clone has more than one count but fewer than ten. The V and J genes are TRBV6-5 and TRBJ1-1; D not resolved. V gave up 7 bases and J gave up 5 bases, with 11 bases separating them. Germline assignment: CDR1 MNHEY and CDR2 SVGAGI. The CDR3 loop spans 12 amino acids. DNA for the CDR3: TGTGCCAGCACCGGGAGGAGGACTGAAGCTTTCTTT. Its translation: CASTGRRTEAFF.

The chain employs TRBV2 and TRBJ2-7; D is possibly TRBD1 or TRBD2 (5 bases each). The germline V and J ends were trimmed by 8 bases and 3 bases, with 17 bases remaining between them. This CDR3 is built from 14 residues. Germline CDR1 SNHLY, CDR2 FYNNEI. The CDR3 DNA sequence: TGTGCCAGCGCGTACGGCAGGGACGGCTACGAGCAGTACTTC. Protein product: CASAYGRDGYEQYF.